The rows below give T cell receptor beta chains drawn from one sample of a study of CD8 T cells in ankylosing spondylitis. Each CDR3 protein gets one entry after TCRdb re-called the 5' RACE reads with MiXCR. The data hold under 300,000 distinct CDR3 sequences, with roughly 10% observed a single time. The sequenced material came from blood, either unsorted or a sorted T cell fraction (not recorded which). The origin of the receptors is a male donor with ankylosing spondylitis or in good health (not recorded which). CDR3s leave out the opening cysteine and the closing phenylalanine or tryptophan. The order of the fields is J gene, V gene, CDR3 protein.

TRBJ1-4	TRBV10-3	AISGELVEKLF
TRBJ2-3	TRBV28	ASSKPDTDTQY
TRBJ2-7	TRBV6-5	ASRKSSYEQY
TRBJ1-5	TRBV7-2	ASSPGGPLSNQPQH
TRBJ1-6	TRBV3-1	ASSQPGTGRDSPLH
TRBJ1-6	TRBV5-6	ASSPGTNPPLH
TRBJ1-1	TRBV3-1	ASSRDTLNTEAF
TRBJ1-5	TRBV20-1	SARGNGQGRGQPQH
TRBJ1-2	TRBV7-9	ASRGAGEDGYT
TRBJ2-7	TRBV6-5	ASSLAGPTYEQY
TRBJ1-3	TRBV12-3/TRBV12-4	ASSLGDLSGNTIY
TRBJ2-7	TRBV6-1	ASSKHRSDSYEQY
TRBJ2-7	TRBV18	ASSPGEGTYEQY
TRBJ2-7	TRBV4-2	ASSQHGWTGYEQY
TRBJ1-6	TRBV7-2	ASSHRTGFNSPLH
TRBJ2-2	TRBV5-1	ASSPGQGNTGELF
TRBJ2-1	TRBV4-1	ASSLGVGTGVTNEQF
TRBJ2-1	TRBV5-1	ASSLAGPGQGEKEQF
TRBJ2-2	TRBV3-1	ASSQGGGELF
TRBJ2-7	TRBV4-1	ASSQGNYIPGYPSYEQY
TRBJ2-5	TRBV7-9	ASSLPRGQETQY
TRBJ1-5	TRBV12-3/TRBV12-4	ASSLGLVNQPQH
TRBJ2-1	TRBV12-3/TRBV12-4	ASSLAPGQRGI
TRBJ2-4	TRBV12-3/TRBV12-4	ASSLNGNNIQY
TRBJ2-1	TRBV7-9	ASSRSPAVLVDEQF
TRBJ1-2	TRBV5-5	ASSLEKWDFGYGYT
TRBJ2-5	TRBV5-1	ASSSGTGGETQY
TRBJ2-7	TRBV25-1	ASSDSSAFYEQY
TRBJ1-6	TRBV20-1	SAPPAGFGNSPLH
TRBJ2-7	TRBV5-1	ASMPGRGSYEQY
TRBJ2-3	TRBV5-1	ASSSPTLDTQY
TRBJ1-4	TRBV5-4	ASSLDQGEKLF
TRBJ2-2	TRBV5-1	ASSSWGDSGELF
TRBJ2-7	TRBV12-2	ASPSRDDLHEQY